A single sample gave rise to the 9 T cell receptor beta chains below, sequenced in a study of Ad26.COV2.S vaccination and SARS-CoV-2 variants. TCRdb's copy holds only in-frame clones and misses some; the assay was immunoSEQ multiplex PCR. This table holds 300,000 to 500,000 clones, about nine tenths found once. Treatment of the sample: some 20 received Ad26.COV2.S at low or high dose, single or two shots; about 5 received placebo; per-sample allocation not given. It was on day 63 after the first vaccine or placebo injection that samples were taken. The input for sequencing was peripheral blood, taken in a trial of Ad26.COV2.S vaccine versus placebo. The receptors were sampled from a person between 18 and 65 years old who received the Ad26.COV2.S COVID-19 vaccine or a placebo.

The J gene is TRBJ1-2, the V gene TRBV6-4, with 7 positions matching TRBD1. CDR3 length: 15 amino acids. CDR1 and CDR2 (germline): MRHNA, SNTAGT. V dropped 0 bases and J dropped 6; count of bases not matched to a gene: 7. The CDR3 region is CASSDSAGGEDGYTF. The CDR3, as DNA: TGTGCCAGCAGTGACTCGGCAGGGGGGGAGGATGGCTACACCTTC.

A remark on this clone: Other nucleotide sequences in the sample specify the same CDR3. The rearrangement links TRBV5-1 to TRBJ1-1; a possible D gene is TRBD1 (6 bases). V gave up 3 bases and J gave up 4 bases, with 7 bases separating them. Germline CDR1 and CDR2: SGHRS and YFSETQ. CDR3 length: 12 amino acids. CDR3 bases: TGCGCCAGCAGCTCAGGGGTCACTGAAGCTTTCTTT. It translates to CASSSGVTEAFF.

This clone showed up just once. V and J are TRBV9 and TRBJ1-5; D remains ambiguous. Germline lookup yields CDR1 SGDLS and CDR2 YYNGEE. The germline V and J ends were trimmed by 3 bases and 3 bases, with 7 bases remaining between them. The CDR3 loop spans 13 amino acids. The CDR3 coding sequence is TGTGCCAGCAGCGGGCAACCCAATCAGCCCCAGCATTTT. Translation: CASSGQPNQPQHF.

This sequence joins TRBV11-2 and TRBJ1-4; D gene ambiguous. V gave up 3 bases and J gave up 5 bases, with 7 bases separating them. CDR3 length: 13 amino acids. Germline V gene lookup returns CDR1 SGHAT and CDR2 FQNNGV. CDR3 sequence reads: CASSLRANEKLFF. The CDR3 nucleotides are TGTGCCAGCAGCTTGCGGGCAAATGAAAAACTGTTTTTT.

This chain joins TRBV14 and TRBJ1-2; TRBD1 agrees at 8 bases. Germline CDR1 and CDR2: SGHDN and FVKESK. CDR3 size: 14 residues. The V gene end was trimmed by 7 bases and the J gene end by 4 bases; junction bases not matched to a gene: 8. The CDR3 DNA reads TGTGCCAGCAACCACGGGACAGGTCTCTATGGCTACACCTTC. This encodes CASNHGTGLYGYTF.

This chain uses TRBV5-6 with TRBJ1-6; 9 nucleotides line up with TRBD1. This CDR3 region has 12 residues. The V gene's germline CDR1 is SGHDT and CDR2 YYEEEE. With V trimmed by 7 bases and J by 10 bases, 3 bases remained unmatched. The CDR3 region has the DNA TGTGCCAGCGGGACAGGGCACTCACCCCTCCACTTT. It encodes CASGTGHSPLHF.

The V call is TRBV4-2, the J call TRBJ1-1; D unresolved. The V and J ends lost 0 bases and 5 bases respectively, with 7 bases between them. Germline CDR1 is LGHNA and CDR2 is YNFKEQ. This CDR3 spans 13 amino acids. CDR3 loop: CASSQDMRTEAFF. CDR3 DNA: TGTGCCAGCAGCCAAGATATGAGGACTGAAGCTTTCTTT.

The chain has TRBV5-1 and TRBJ2-5, with TRBD1 matching 9 bases. Germline V gene sequence: CDR1 SGHRS, CDR2 YFSETQ. The V segment lost 1 base and the J segment 4 bases; nucleotides outside the gene matches: 8. CDR3 length equals 16 residues. The CDR3 reads CASSLTGQGLGETQYF. For the CDR3, the DNA is TGCGCCAGCAGCTTGACGGGACAGGGCCTGGGAGAGACCCAGTACTTC. Complete variable domain (other parts from reference TRBV5-1 and TRBJ2-5): KAGVTQTPRYLIKTRGQQVTLSCSPISGHRSVSWYQQTPGQGLQFLFEYFSETQRNKGNFPGRFSGRQFSNSRSEMNVSTLELGDSALYLCASSLTGQGLGETQYFGPGTRLLVL.

This clone has just a few counts. The J gene is TRBJ1-1, the V gene TRBV4-1; 9 positions agree with TRBD1. The trim removed 8 bases at V and 0 bases at J, leaving 4 bases unmatched. The length of the CDR3 is 14 residues. The V gene's germline CDR1 is MGHRA and CDR2 YSYEKL. CDR3 bases: TGCGCCAGCGTGGGACAGGGAATGAACACTGAAGCTTTCTTT. Translation gives CASVGQGMNTEAFF.